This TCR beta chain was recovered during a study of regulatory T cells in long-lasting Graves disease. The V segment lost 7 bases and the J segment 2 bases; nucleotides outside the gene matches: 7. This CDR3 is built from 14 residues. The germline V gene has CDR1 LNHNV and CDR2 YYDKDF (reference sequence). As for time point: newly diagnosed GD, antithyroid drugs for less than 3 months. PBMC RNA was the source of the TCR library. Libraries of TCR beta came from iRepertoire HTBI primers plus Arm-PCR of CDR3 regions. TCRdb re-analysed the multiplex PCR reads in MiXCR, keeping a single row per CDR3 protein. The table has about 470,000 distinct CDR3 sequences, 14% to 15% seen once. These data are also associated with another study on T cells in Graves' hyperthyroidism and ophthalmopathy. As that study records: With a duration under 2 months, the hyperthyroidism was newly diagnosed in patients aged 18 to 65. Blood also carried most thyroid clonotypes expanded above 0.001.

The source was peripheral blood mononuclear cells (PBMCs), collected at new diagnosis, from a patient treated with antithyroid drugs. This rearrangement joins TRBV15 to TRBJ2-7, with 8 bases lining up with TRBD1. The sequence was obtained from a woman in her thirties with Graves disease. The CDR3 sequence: CATTPDRGPYEQYF. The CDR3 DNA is TGTGCCACCACCCCAGACAGGGGCCCCTACGAGCAGTACTTC.